The present T cell receptor beta chain was sequenced within a study of blood T cell repertoires in COVID-19. Turning to the study itself: Samples of COVID-19 (acute and convalescent) were obtained from the United States, Italy and Spain. The analysed material was cDNA or gDNA that came from T cells, B-cell-depleted T cells, or PBMCs.

Remarks on this clone: At the DNA level, this CDR3 is encoded by other sequences in the same sample as well.

The CDR3 contains 14 residues. Between the trimmed V and J ends, which lost 6 bases and 0 bases, there was a span of 13 bases. Germline V gene data show CDR1 as SQVTM and CDR2 as ANQGSEA. Authors' processing steps: From reference gene primer amplification, estimates of nucleated cell counts were derived. Sequencing was performed with immunoSEQ multiplex PCR; in TCRdb, only in-frame clones are kept and a portion is missing. The V and J calls and the clone size are those of that table, but D and trimming were determined from the DNA. The sample shows some 150,000 clones, 70% to 90% of them seen only once.

The origin of this receptor is a woman in her fifties or sixties with COVID-19, enrolled during active disease. The sequenced sample was peripheral blood. The chain has TRBV29-1 and TRBJ2-3; possible D gene TRBD2, 6 bases. CDR3 loop: CSVRRGSSTDTQYF. The CDR3 region has the DNA TGCAGCGTACGGAGGGGATCTAGCACAGATACGCAGTATTTT.